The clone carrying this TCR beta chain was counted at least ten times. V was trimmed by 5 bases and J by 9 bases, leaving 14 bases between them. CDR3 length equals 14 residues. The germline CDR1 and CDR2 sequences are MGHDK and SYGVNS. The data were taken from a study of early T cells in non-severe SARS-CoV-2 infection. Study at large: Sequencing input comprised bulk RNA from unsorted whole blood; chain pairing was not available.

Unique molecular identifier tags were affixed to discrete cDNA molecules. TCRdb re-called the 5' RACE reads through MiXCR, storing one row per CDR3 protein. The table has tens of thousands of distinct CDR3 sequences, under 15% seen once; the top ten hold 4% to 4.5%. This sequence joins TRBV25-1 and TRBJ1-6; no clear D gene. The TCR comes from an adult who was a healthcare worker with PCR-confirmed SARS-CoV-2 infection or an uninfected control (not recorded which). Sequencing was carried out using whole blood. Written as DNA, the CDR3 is TGTGCCAGCAGTTGGTATGGCTCGAGTTCACCCCTCCACTTT. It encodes CASSWYGSSSPLHF.